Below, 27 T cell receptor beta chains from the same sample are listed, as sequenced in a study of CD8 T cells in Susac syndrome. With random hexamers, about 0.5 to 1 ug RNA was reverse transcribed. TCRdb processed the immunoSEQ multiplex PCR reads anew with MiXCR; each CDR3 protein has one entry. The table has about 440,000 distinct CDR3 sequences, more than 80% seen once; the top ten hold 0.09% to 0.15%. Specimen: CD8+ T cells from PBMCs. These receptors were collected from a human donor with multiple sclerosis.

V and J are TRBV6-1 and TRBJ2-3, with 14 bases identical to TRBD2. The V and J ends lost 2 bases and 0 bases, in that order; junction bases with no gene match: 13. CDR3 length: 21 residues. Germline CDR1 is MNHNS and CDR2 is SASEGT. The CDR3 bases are TGTGCCAGCAGTGAACTCCCGGGACTAGCGGGGGACTATCCTAGCACAGATACGCAGTATTTT. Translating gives CASSELPGLAGDYPSTDTQYF.

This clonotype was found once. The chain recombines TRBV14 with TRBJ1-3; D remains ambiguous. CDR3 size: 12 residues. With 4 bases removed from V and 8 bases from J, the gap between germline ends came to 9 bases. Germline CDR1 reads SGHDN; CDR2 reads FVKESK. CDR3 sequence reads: CASSPGEHTIYF. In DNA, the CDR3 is TGTGCCAGCAGCCCCGGAGAACACACCATATATTTT.

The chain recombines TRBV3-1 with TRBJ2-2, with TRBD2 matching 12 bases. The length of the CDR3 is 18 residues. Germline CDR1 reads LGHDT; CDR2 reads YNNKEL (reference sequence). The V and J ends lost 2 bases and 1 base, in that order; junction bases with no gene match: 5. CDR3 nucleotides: TGTGCCAGCAGCCAACAGTCGGGACTAGCGGGGAACACCGGGGAGCTGTTTTTT. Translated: CASSQQSGLAGNTGELFF.

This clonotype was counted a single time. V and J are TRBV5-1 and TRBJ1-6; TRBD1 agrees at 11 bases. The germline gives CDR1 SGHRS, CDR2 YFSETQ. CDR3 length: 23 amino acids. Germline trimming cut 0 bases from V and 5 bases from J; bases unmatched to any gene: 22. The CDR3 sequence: CASSLGALKLSDRGPPDNSPLHF. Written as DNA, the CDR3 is TGCGCCAGCAGCTTGGGGGCACTCAAACTTTCGGACAGGGGGCCCCCGGATAATTCACCCCTCCACTTT.

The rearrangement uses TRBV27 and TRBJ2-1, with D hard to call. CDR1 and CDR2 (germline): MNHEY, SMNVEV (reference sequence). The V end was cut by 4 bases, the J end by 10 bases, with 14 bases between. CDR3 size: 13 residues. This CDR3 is CASSSSQGWEQFF. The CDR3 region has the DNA TGTGCCAGCAGTTCATCTCAAGGGTGGGAGCAGTTCTTC.

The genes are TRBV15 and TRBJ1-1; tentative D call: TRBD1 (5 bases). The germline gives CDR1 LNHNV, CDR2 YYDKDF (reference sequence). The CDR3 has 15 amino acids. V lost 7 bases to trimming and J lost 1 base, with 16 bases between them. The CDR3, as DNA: TGTGCCACCACCGGGGAGGAAGGGACGAACACTGAAGCTTTCTTT. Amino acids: CATTGEEGTNTEAFF.

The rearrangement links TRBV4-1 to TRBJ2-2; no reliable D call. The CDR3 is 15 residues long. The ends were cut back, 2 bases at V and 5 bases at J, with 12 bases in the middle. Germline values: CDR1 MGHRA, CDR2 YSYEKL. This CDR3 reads CASSQPIMRTGELFF. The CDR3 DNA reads TGCGCCAGCAGCCAACCGATCATGAGGACCGGGGAGCTGTTTTTT.

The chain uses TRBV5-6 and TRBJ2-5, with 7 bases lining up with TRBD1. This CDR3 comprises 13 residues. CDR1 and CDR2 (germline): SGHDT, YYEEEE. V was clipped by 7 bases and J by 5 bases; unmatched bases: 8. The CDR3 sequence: CASFPGGAETQYF. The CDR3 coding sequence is TGTGCCAGCTTCCCAGGGGGTGCGGAGACCCAGTACTTC.

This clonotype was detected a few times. The CDR3: CSALGAGGSSYEQYF. Written as DNA, the CDR3 is TGCAGTGCTCTAGGGGCAGGGGGCTCCTCCTACGAGCAGTACTTC. The chain recombines TRBV20-1 with TRBJ2-7; 8 nucleotides align to TRBD1. The CDR3 is 15 amino acids. The junction had 9 bases not matched to a gene; V was cut back by 5 bases and J by 0 bases. The V gene's germline CDR1 is DFQATT and CDR2 SNEGSKA (reference sequence).

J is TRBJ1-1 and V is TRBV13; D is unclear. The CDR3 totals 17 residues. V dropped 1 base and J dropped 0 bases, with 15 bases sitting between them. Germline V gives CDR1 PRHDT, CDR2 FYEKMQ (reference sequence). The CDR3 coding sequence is TGTGCCAGCAGCTTAGCTTCTCGAGTAGACTTGAACACTGAAGCTTTCTTT. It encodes CASSLASRVDLNTEAFF.

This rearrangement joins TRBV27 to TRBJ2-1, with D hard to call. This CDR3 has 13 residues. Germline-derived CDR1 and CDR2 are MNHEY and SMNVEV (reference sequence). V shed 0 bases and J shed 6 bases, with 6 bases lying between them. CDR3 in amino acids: CASSLSAVNEQFF. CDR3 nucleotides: TGTGCCAGCAGTTTATCGGCAGTCAATGAGCAGTTCTTC.

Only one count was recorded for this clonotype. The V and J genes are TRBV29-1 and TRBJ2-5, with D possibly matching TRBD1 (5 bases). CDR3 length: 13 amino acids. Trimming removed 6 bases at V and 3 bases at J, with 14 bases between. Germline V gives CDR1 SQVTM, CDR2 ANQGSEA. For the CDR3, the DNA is TGCAGCGTGGCCGAGGACAATAAAGAGACCCAGTACTTC. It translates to CSVAEDNKETQYF.

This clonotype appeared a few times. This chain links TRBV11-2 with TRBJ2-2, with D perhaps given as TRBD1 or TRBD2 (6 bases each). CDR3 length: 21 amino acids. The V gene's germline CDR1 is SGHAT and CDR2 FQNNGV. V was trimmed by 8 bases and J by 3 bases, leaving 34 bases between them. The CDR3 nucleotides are TGTGCCAGCGCGGGATACTTAGATCGGAAAGACAGGCCCCCGGACACCGGGGAGCTGTTTTTT. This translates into CASAGYLDRKDRPPDTGELFF. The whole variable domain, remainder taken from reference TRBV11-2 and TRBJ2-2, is EAGVAQSPRYKIIEKRQSVAFWCNPISGHATLYWYQQILGQGPKLLIQFQNNGVVDDSQLPKDRFSAERLKGVDSTLKIQPAKLEDSAVYLCASAGYLDRKDRPPDTGELFFGEGSRLTVL.

CDR3 coding DNA: TGTGCCAGCAACGTTGGGGTGAACTACGAGCAGTACTTC. It is translated as CASNVGVNYEQYF. This chain links TRBV12-3 or TRBV12-4 with TRBJ2-7, with no clear D. Trimming took off 7 bases at V and 3 bases at J, with 13 bases between the two ends. CDR3 length: 13 residues.

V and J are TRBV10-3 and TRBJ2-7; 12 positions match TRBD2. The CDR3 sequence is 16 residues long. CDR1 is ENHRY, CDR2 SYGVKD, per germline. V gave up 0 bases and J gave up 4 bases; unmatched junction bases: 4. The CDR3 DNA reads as TGTGCCATCAGTGAGTCTACTAGCGGGGGGTTATACGAGCAGTACTTC. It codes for CAISESTSGGLYEQYF.

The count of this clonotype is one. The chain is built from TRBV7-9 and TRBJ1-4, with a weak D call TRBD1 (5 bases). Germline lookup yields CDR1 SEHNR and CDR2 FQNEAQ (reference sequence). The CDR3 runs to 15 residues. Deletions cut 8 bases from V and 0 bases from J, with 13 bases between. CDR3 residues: CASGPWGTTNEKLFF. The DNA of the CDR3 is TGTGCCAGCGGACCTTGGGGGACAACTAATGAAAAACTGTTTTTT.

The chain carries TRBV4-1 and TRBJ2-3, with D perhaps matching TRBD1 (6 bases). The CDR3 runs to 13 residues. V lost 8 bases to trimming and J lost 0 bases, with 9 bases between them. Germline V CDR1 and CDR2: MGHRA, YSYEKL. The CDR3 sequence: CASRGQSTDTQYF. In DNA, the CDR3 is TGCGCCAGCCGAGGACAGAGCACAGATACGCAGTATTTT.

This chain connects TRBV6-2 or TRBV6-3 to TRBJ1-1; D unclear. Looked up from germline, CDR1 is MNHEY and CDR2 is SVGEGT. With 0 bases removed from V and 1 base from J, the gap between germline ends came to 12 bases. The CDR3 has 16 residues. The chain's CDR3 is CASSYSKSAGNTEAFF. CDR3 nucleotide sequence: TGTGCCAGCAGTTACTCGAAATCGGCAGGGAACACTGAAGCTTTCTTT.

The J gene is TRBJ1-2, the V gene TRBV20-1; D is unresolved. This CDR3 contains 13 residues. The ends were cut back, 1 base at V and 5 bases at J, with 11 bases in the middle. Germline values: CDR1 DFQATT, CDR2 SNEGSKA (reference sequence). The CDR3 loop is CSARVEREYGYTF. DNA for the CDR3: TGCAGTGCTAGAGTTGAACGGGAGTATGGCTACACCTTC.

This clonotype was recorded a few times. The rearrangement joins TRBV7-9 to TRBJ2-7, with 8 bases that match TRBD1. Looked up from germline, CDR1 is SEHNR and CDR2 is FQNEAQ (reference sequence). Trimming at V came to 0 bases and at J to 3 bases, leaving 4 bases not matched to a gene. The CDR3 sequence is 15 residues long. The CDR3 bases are TGTGCCAGCAGCTTAGCAGACAGGGGCTACTACGAGCAGTACTTC. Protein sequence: CASSLADRGYYEQYF.

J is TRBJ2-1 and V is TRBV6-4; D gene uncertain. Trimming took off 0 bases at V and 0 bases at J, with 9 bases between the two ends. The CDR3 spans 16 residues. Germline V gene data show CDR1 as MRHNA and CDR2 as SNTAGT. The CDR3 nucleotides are TGTGCCAGCAGTGACTCGGTGGCTAGCTCCTACAATGAGCAGTTCTTC. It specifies CASSDSVASSYNEQFF.

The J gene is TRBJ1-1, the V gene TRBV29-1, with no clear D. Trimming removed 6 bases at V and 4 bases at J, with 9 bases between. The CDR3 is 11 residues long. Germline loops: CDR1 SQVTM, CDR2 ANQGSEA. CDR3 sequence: CSVGPGTEAFF. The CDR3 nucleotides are TGCAGCGTGGGTCCGGGCACTGAAGCTTTCTTT. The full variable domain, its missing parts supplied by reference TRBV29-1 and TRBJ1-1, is SAVISQKPSRDICQRGTSLTIQCQVDSQVTMMFWYRQQPGQSLTLIATANQGSEATYESGFVIDKFPISRPNLTFSTLTVSNMSPEDSSIYLCSVGPGTEAFFGQGTRLTVV.

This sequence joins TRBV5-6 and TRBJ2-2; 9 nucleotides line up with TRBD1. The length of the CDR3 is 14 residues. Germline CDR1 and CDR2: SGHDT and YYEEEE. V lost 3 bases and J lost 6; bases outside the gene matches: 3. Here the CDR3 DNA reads TGTGCCAGCAGCTGGGACAGGGTGTCCGGGGAGCTGTTTTTT. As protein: CASSWDRVSGELFF. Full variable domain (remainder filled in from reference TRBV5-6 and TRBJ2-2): DAGVTQSPTHLIKTRGQQVTLRCSPKSGHDTVSWYQQALGQGPQFIFQYYEEEERQRGNFPDRFSGHQFPNYSSELNVNALLLGDSALYLCASSWDRVSGELFFGEGSRLTVL.

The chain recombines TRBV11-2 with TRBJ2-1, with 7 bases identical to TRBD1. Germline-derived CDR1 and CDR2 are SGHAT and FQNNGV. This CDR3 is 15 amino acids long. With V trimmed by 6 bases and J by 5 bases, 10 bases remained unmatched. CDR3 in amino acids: CASRYPGTVNNEQFF. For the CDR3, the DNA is TGTGCCAGCAGGTATCCCGGGACAGTAAACAATGAGCAGTTCTTC.

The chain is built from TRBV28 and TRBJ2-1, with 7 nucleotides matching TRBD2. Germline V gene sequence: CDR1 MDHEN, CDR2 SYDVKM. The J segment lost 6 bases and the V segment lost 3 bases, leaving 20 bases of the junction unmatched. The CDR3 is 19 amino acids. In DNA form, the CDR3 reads TGTGCCAGCAGTTTTTCCCCGACTAGCATTTCCCCAGATCCCAATGAGCAGTTCTTC. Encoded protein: CASSFSPTSISPDPNEQFF.

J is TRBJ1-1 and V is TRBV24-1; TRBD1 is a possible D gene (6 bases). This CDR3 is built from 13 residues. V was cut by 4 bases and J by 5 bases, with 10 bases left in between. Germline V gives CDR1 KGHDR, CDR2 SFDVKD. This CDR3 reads CATSDSGETEAFF. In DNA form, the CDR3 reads TGTGCCACCAGTGACTCAGGGGAGACTGAAGCTTTCTTT.

The CDR3: CASRRTVFYF. CDR3 DNA sequence: TGTGCCAGCAGGAGGACGGTTTTCTACTTC. The chain has TRBV6-4 and TRBJ2-4; no definite D call. The V end lost 6 bases, the J end lost 16 bases, and 13 bases lay between the germline ends. Germline V gene data show CDR1 as MRHNA and CDR2 as SNTAGT. There are 10 residues in the CDR3.